These 15 T cell receptor beta chains originate from one sample sequenced in a study of shared clonotypes between healthy human individuals. Sequencing was performed with immunoSEQ multiplex PCR; in TCRdb, only in-frame clones are kept and a portion is missing. The sample contains hundreds of thousands of clones, 60% to 80% of which appear only once. The specimen sequenced was PBMCs. Every receptor here comes from a woman in her forties in good health. Some clones in this sample may be carry-over from other donors' samples.

The chain combines TRBV30 with TRBJ2-3; the match to TRBD2 covers 7 bases. Per the germline V gene, CDR1 is GTSNPN and CDR2 is SVGIG (reference sequence). Unmatched junction bases numbered 6, after V lost 1 base and J lost 2 bases. The CDR3 is made up of 15 amino acids. CDR3 in amino acids: CAWSGGGEDTDTQYF. The CDR3 DNA is TGTGCCTGGAGTGGTGGGGGGGAAGACACAGATACGCAGTATTTT.

This clone was seen a few times. Here the CDR3 DNA reads TGTGCCAGCAGCTTCCTGTACGCTGAAGCTTTCTTT. This codes for CASSFLYAEAFF. V usage is TRBV7-9 and J usage is TRBJ1-1, with D unresolved. Trimming cost V 3 bases and J 6 bases, with 8 bases left between them. The CDR3 length is 12 residues. The germline V gene has CDR1 SEHNR and CDR2 FQNEAQ (reference sequence).

The chain carries TRBV11-3 and TRBJ2-4; D call uncertain. V shed 0 bases and J shed 0 bases, with 21 bases lying between them. The CDR3 covers 20 residues. Germline V gives CDR1 SGHNT, CDR2 YENEEA. Here the CDR3 DNA reads TGTGCCAGCAGCTTAGATCCGGAAGGAACCTATAAGCTAGCCAAAAACATTCAGTACTTC. This sequence encodes CASSLDPEGTYKLAKNIQYF. The full variable domain, with the rest looked up from reference TRBV11-3 and TRBJ2-4, is EAGVVQSPRYKIIEKKQPVAFWCNPISGHNTLYWYLQNLGQGPELLIRYENEEAVDDSQLPKDRFSAERLKGVDSTLKIQPAELGDSAVYLCASSLDPEGTYKLAKNIQYFGAGTRLSVL.

CDR3 sequence reads: CASSGASGANTGELFF. The CDR3 DNA follows: TGTGCCAGCAGTGGAGCTAGCGGAGCGAACACCGGGGAGCTGTTTTTT. This rearrangement joins TRBV2 to TRBJ2-2, with TRBD2 identical over 7 bases. Germline values: CDR1 SNHLY, CDR2 FYNNEI. This CDR3 comprises 16 residues. Unmatched junction bases numbered 5, after V lost 4 bases and J lost 0 bases.

This rearrangement joins TRBV9 to TRBJ2-7; D remains ambiguous. The CDR3 contains 14 residues. Germline lookup yields CDR1 SGDLS and CDR2 YYNGEE. Trimming removed 4 bases from V and 0 bases from J, with 11 bases in between. The CDR3 loop is CASSTRTDSYEQYF. CDR3 in DNA: TGTGCCAGCAGCACCCGGACGGACTCCTACGAGCAGTACTTC.

As concerns this clone: A clone one base away is much larger, so this may be a read error. Lacking the conserved final phenylalanine or tryptophan, this CDR3 likely reflects a read error. The CDR3 here is CASSWGASGNYEQYL. The CDR3 DNA follows: TGTGCCAGCAGCTGGGGGGCTAGCGGGAACTACGAGCAGTACCTC. The genes are TRBV11-2 and TRBJ2-7; 9 nucleotides align to TRBD2. The CDR3 runs to 15 residues. CDR1 and CDR2 (germline): SGHAT, FQNNGV. The V gene end was trimmed by 4 bases and the J gene end by 3 bases; junction bases not matched to a gene: 7.

The rearrangement links TRBV6-6 to TRBJ1-5; D unresolved. Trimming pared 1 base from V and 7 bases from J, leaving 14 bases between. The CDR3 loop spans 15 amino acids. CDR1 and CDR2 (germline): MNHNY, SVGAGI (reference sequence). CDR3 bases: TGTGCCAGCAGTTACTGGGGTTCGAGTACCCAGCCCCAGCATTTT. Amino acid sequence: CASSYWGSSTQPQHF.

This chain uses TRBV28 with TRBJ2-5; D unclear. V lost 9 bases and J lost 7, with 21 bases in between. Germline V CDR1 and CDR2: MDHEN, SYDVKM. There are 14 residues in the CDR3. CDR3 nucleotide sequence: TGTGCCAGTAACAAAGGACGGCAGCCCGGGACCCAGTACTTC. Translation gives CASNKGRQPGTQYF.

The CDR3 spells CASSWGDRTLNYGYTF. The CDR3 DNA sequence: TGCGCCAGCAGCTGGGGGGACAGAACCCTTAACTATGGCTACACCTTC. This chain uses TRBV5-1 with TRBJ1-2, with 7 positions matching TRBD1. Germline V gives CDR1 SGHRS, CDR2 YFSETQ. The CDR3 extends over 16 amino acids. V shed 3 bases and J 1 base; nucleotides not matched to a gene: 9.

The rearrangement links TRBV28 to TRBJ2-2, with a possible D match to TRBD2 (6 bases). Germline assignment: CDR1 MDHEN and CDR2 SYDVKM. Trimming shortened V by 3 bases and J by 0 bases, and 14 bases separated the two germline ends. The CDR3 contains 17 residues. This chain's CDR3 is CASSFLGGIANTGELFF. For the CDR3, the DNA is TGTGCCAGCAGTTTTCTCGGCGGGATCGCGAACACCGGGGAGCTGTTTTTT.

This clone appeared a single time. The chain uses TRBV4-3 and TRBJ2-1, with 16 bases identical to TRBD2. This CDR3 region has 18 residues. Losses at the gene ends were 5 bases for V and 7 bases for J; bases not matched to a gene: 11. In germline, CDR1 is LGHNA, CDR2 YSLEER. CDR3 loop: CASSFSLGTSGRGNEQFF. The CDR3 nucleotides are TGCGCCAGCAGCTTCTCCCTGGGGACTAGCGGGAGGGGAAATGAGCAGTTCTTC.

This clone was counted a single time. The rearrangement links TRBV7-3 to TRBJ2-1; 7 nucleotides match TRBD2. J was trimmed by 7 bases and V by 2 bases; bases with no gene match: 11. CDR3 length: 16 residues. The germline V gene encodes CDR1 SGHTA and CDR2 FQGTGA. The CDR3, as DNA: TGTGCCAGCAGCTTAGGGTCTAGCGGAGCGGGGAATGAGCAGTTCTTC. Its translation: CASSLGSSGAGNEQFF.

The rearrangement links TRBV29-1 to TRBJ2-5; D not resolved. Trimming cost V 4 bases and J 9 bases, with 12 bases left between them. This CDR3 contains 11 residues. Germline values: CDR1 SQVTM, CDR2 ANQGSEA. CDR3 DNA: TGCAGCGTTGGGTCCGGGTCCTCCCAGTACTTC. It yields the protein CSVGSGSSQYF.

The chain has TRBV14 and TRBJ2-2; D remains ambiguous. V gave up 5 bases and J gave up 1 base, with 5 bases separating them. This CDR3 is 13 amino acids long. CDR1 is SGHDN and CDR2 is FVKESK in the germline V gene. CDR3 sequence (DNA): TGTGCCAGCAGCATGAAGAACACCGGGGAGCTGTTTTTT. This codes for CASSMKNTGELFF.

This chain links TRBV29-1 with TRBJ2-7, with TRBD2 matching 9 bases. The CDR3 extends over 13 amino acids. The junction had 3 bases not matched to a gene; V was cut back by 2 bases and J by 4 bases. Per germline, CDR1 SQVTM and CDR2 ANQGSEA. CDR3 sequence: CSVETSGQYEQYF. The CDR3 DNA reads TGCAGCGTTGAAACTAGCGGGCAATACGAGCAGTACTTC.